This T cell receptor (beta chain) was sequenced in a study of Ad26.COV2.S vaccination and SARS-CoV-2 variants. Looking at the study overall: Trial arm assignment for the donor was COV1001 Ad26.COV2.S. Ad26.COV2.S was injected intramuscularly once or twice, 56 days apart. General observations from the study: The TCR-based breadth and depth measures might underestimate overall T cell responses.

Germline V gives CDR1 KGHDR, CDR2 SFDVKD. The CDR3 spans 13 residues. V was pared by 2 bases and J by 6 bases, with 9 bases between. The method was immunoSEQ multiplex PCR; TCRdb's version includes in-frame clones alone and lacks a portion of them. In the table there are under 600,000 clones, around 89% of which are singletons. Stated treatment: about 20 received Ad26.COV2.S at low or high dose, single or two shots; about five received placebo; per-sample allocation not given. Day 63 after the first vaccine or placebo injection was the time point for sampling. Notes on this clone: Its antigen is still unknown.

This rearrangement joins TRBV24-1 to TRBJ1-1; unclear D gene. The source is a person aged 18-65 years who received the Ad26.COV2.S COVID-19 vaccine or a placebo. The sequencing used peripheral blood, collected in a trial of Ad26.COV2.S vaccine versus placebo. Here the CDR3 DNA reads TGTGCCACCAGTGATTCGGGCCGAGCTGAAGCTTTCTTT. It translates to CATSDSGRAEAFF.